These 20 T cell receptor beta chains were sequenced from one sample in a study of T cells of healthy individuals. In TCRdb, the 5' RACE reads were re-called with MiXCR into one record per CDR3 protein. The repertoire holds approximately 100,000 distinct CDR3 sequences, with around 17% as singletons. The receptors were gathered from a human donor in good health.

This clonotype has a handful of counts. This chain links TRBV18 with TRBJ1-5, with D uncertain. This CDR3 is 14 amino acids long. CDR1 KGHSH and CDR2 LQKENI come from the germline V gene. V was clipped by 6 bases and J by 3 bases, with 12 bases between them. The CDR3 nucleotides read TGTGCCAGCTCGCCTGCAGGAGACAATCAGCCCCAGCATTTT. Amino acids: CASSPAGDNQPQHF. Complete variable domain (other parts from reference TRBV18 and TRBJ1-5): NAGVMQNPRHLVRRRGQEARLRCSPMKGHSHVYWYRQLPEEGLKFMVYLQKENIIDESGMPKERFSAEFPKEGPSILRIQQVVRGDSAAYFCASSPAGDNQPQHFGDGTRLSIL.

In this sample, this clonotype turned up many times. The rearrangement links TRBV5-1 to TRBJ2-3; D unresolved. The CDR3 length is 12 residues. The germline V gene has CDR1 SGHRS and CDR2 YFSETQ. Trimming shortened V by 0 bases and J by 5 bases, and 4 bases separated the two germline ends. The CDR3: CASSLGRDTQYF. In DNA, the CDR3 is TGCGCCAGCAGCTTGGGGCGAGATACGCAGTATTTT.

Ten or more counts support this clonotype. The gene calls are TRBV25-1 and TRBJ1-3; D unclear. The germline V and J ends were trimmed by 4 bases and 0 bases, with 7 bases remaining between them. Germline lookup yields CDR1 MGHDK and CDR2 SYGVNS. This CDR3 is 14 amino acids long. CDR3 loop: CASSVGNSGNTIYF. CDR3 sequence (DNA): TGTGCCAGCAGTGTGGGGAACTCTGGAAACACCATATATTTT. Full variable domain (rest looked up from reference TRBV25-1 and TRBJ1-3): EADIYQTPRYLVIGTGKKITLECSQTMGHDKMYWYQQDPGMELHLIHYSYGVNSTEKGDLSSESTVSRIRTEHFPLTLESARPSHTSQYLCASSVGNSGNTIYFGEGSWLTVV.

This clonotype has ten or more counts. The chain is built from TRBV11-2 and TRBJ2-2; no reliable D call. This CDR3 contains 15 residues. Germline CDR1 reads SGHAT; CDR2 reads FQNNGV. Trimming shortened V by 0 bases and J by 6 bases, and 11 bases separated the two germline ends. The DNA for the CDR3 is TGTGCCAGCAGCTTAGATCGCCAGGTCCCCGGGGAGCTGTTTTTT. Translating it yields CASSLDRQVPGELFF.

This clonotype has just a few counts. V usage is TRBV11-2 and J usage is TRBJ2-4; TRBD2 agrees at 8 bases. V gave up 3 bases and J gave up 5 bases; unmatched junction bases: 9. The germline V gene encodes CDR1 SGHAT and CDR2 FQNNGV. This CDR3 has 16 amino acids. In DNA, the CDR3 is TGTGCCAGCAGCTTTCCGAGCGGGAGATCCCAAAACATTCAGTACTTC. This gives the protein CASSFPSGRSQNIQYF.

The rearrangement joins TRBV18 to TRBJ1-6; tentative D call: TRBD1 (5 bases). The CDR3 covers 12 residues. V shed 5 bases and J shed 10 bases, with 9 bases lying between them. Germline V gene lookup returns CDR1 KGHSH and CDR2 LQKENI. CDR3 DNA: TGTGCCAGCTCAGGGGACCGCTCACCCCTCCACTTT. Translated: CASSGDRSPLHF.

In this sample, this clonotype turned up many times. The CDR3 is CASSVLATNEKLFF. CDR3 nucleotides: TGTGCCAGCAGTGTACTTGCAACTAATGAAAAACTGTTTTTT. The chain employs TRBV25-1 and TRBJ1-4, with D hard to call. This CDR3 is built from 14 residues. Trimming left V 4 bases short and J 0 bases short, with 6 bases between. Germline V gene data show CDR1 as MGHDK and CDR2 as SYGVNS.

This chain uses TRBV6-6 with TRBJ2-1, with unresolved D. The V gene's germline CDR1 is MNHNY and CDR2 SVGAGI (reference sequence). CDR3 size: 12 residues. V lost 10 bases, J lost 6 bases, and 13 bases lay in between. Written as DNA, the CDR3 is TGTGCCATCTCCCGAGTGGGCAATGAGCAGTTCTTC. Amino acids: CAISRVGNEQFF.

This clonotype was recorded many times. This chain connects TRBV7-9 to TRBJ2-7, with 8 nucleotides matching TRBD1. The J segment lost 6 bases and the V segment lost 1 base, leaving 8 bases of the junction unmatched. Per germline, CDR1 SEHNR and CDR2 FQNEAQ (reference sequence). The CDR3 sequence is 15 residues long. CDR3 DNA: TGTGCCAGCAGCTTAGGTACCGGACAGGGAAGCGAGCAGTACTTC. This codes for CASSLGTGQGSEQYF.

This clonotype was detected only a few times. The chain has TRBV20-1 and TRBJ2-2; no clear D gene. Germline CDR1 is DFQATT and CDR2 is SNEGSKA (reference sequence). V was pared by 5 bases and J by 5 bases, with 6 bases between. The CDR3 is 11 residues long. The CDR3 DNA follows: TGCAGTGCTGGTACAACCGGGGAGCTGTTTTTT. This translates into CSAGTTGELFF.

The genes are TRBV2 and TRBJ2-2; 7 bases match TRBD1. The junction had 7 bases not matched to a gene; V was cut back by 6 bases and J by 3 bases. Per the germline V gene, CDR1 is SNHLY and CDR2 is FYNNEI. This CDR3 region has 15 residues. CDR3 in amino acids: CASREAGQDTGELFF. The CDR3 DNA follows: TGTGCCAGCAGGGAGGCCGGACAGGACACCGGGGAGCTGTTTTTT.

The chain combines TRBV28 with TRBJ1-1; D not resolved. V lost 6 bases to trimming and J lost 1 base, with 9 bases between them. The germline V gene has CDR1 MDHEN and CDR2 SYDVKM. There are 13 residues in the CDR3. The DNA for the CDR3 is TGTGCCAGCAGGCCCCGGGCGAACACTGAAGCTTTCTTT. Amino acids: CASRPRANTEAFF.

This clonotype was observed a few times. The genes are TRBV6-6 and TRBJ1-5, with 9 bases fitting TRBD1. The CDR3 extends over 15 amino acids. The V gene end was trimmed by 6 bases and the J gene end by 2 bases; junction bases not matched to a gene: 5. Germline V gene data show CDR1 as MNHNY and CDR2 as SVGAGI (reference sequence). The CDR3 here is CASRRQGVGNQPQHF. The CDR3 DNA is TGTGCCAGCAGAAGACAGGGGGTTGGCAATCAGCCCCAGCATTTT.

This clonotype showed up just a few times. This chain uses TRBV6-5 with TRBJ2-7, with D uncertain. The CDR3 totals 12 residues. Trimming cost V 5 bases and J 2 bases, with 7 bases left between them. CDR1 MNHEY and CDR2 SVGAGI come from the germline V gene. Written as DNA, the CDR3 is TGTGCCAGCAGTGAGACGGCCTACGAGCAGTACTTC. Translation: CASSETAYEQYF.

The chain uses TRBV28 and TRBJ2-2; no reliable D call. Germline loops: CDR1 MDHEN, CDR2 SYDVKM. V gave up 6 bases and J gave up 5 bases, with 16 bases separating them. The CDR3 runs to 15 residues. In DNA form, the CDR3 reads TGTGCCAGCAGACCCCTATACCTGGGGACCGGGGAGCTGTTTTTT. Protein sequence: CASRPLYLGTGELFF.

There are many counts of this clonotype. The rearrangement joins TRBV5-4 to TRBJ1-4; D is uncertain. The CDR3 length is 13 residues. V dropped 0 bases and J dropped 10 bases, with 10 bases sitting between them. CDR1 and CDR2 from the germline V gene are SGHNT and YYREEE (reference sequence). CDR3 sequence: CASSLETVGKLFF. CDR3 in DNA: TGTGCCAGCAGCTTGGAAACGGTGGGAAAACTGTTTTTT.

This rearrangement joins TRBV6-5 to TRBJ1-1; no firm D call. CDR3 length: 13 amino acids. Trimming shortened V by 10 bases and J by 0 bases, and 12 bases separated the two germline ends. Germline V gives CDR1 MNHEY, CDR2 SVGAGI. CDR3 loop: CATAVDLNTEAFF. CDR3 DNA: TGTGCCACCGCCGTGGACTTGAACACTGAAGCTTTCTTT.

J is TRBJ2-2 and V is TRBV3-1; TRBD2 matches 12 bases. The CDR3 is made up of 16 amino acids. Trimming took 1 base from V and 7 from J; bases not matched to a gene: 4. Looked up from germline, CDR1 is LGHDT and CDR2 is YNNKEL (reference sequence). The CDR3 loop reads CASSQGLAGVSGELFF. The CDR3 bases are TGTGCCAGCAGCCAAGGACTAGCGGGAGTGAGCGGGGAGCTGTTTTTT.

This clonotype has a handful of counts. This chain connects TRBV9 to TRBJ2-1, with D tentatively TRBD2 (5 bases). The length of the CDR3 is 16 residues. CDR1 and CDR2 from the germline V gene are SGDLS and YYNGEE. V gave up 4 bases and J gave up 3 bases, with 17 bases separating them. The CDR3 sequence: CASSHAGETLYNEQFF. DNA of the CDR3: TGTGCCAGCAGCCATGCCGGGGAAACTCTCTACAATGAGCAGTTCTTC.

The chain links TRBV18 to TRBJ2-7; D tentatively reads TRBD1 or TRBD2 (6 bases each). CDR1 is KGHSH, CDR2 LQKENI, per germline. Trimming stripped 1 base from V and 6 bases from J, with 16 bases between. The CDR3 covers 15 residues. The CDR3: CASSPQRGAAGEQYF. In nucleotides, the CDR3 is TGTGCCAGCTCACCACAGAGGGGGGCAGCGGGCGAGCAGTACTTC.